One and the same sample provided the 5 T cell receptor beta chains below, sequenced in a study of shared clonotypes between healthy human individuals. This table comes from immunoSEQ multiplex PCR, and its TCRdb copy is limited to in-frame clones, with some not included. The sample consists of over a million clones, around 78% of them appearing once. Input material: memory CD4+ T cells from PBMCs. The subset was: CD45RA-negative fraction. All receptors derive from a man between 18 and 29 years old in good health. Some clones in this sample may be carry-over from other donors' samples.

J is TRBJ2-5 and V is TRBV2; D ambiguous. Trimming removed 3 bases from V and 0 bases from J, with 2 bases in between. Germline-derived CDR1 and CDR2 are SNHLY and FYNNEI. The CDR3 loop spans 12 amino acids. The CDR3 DNA reads TGTGCCAGCAGTGATCACCAAGAGACCCAGTACTTC. This gives the protein CASSDHQETQYF.

This sequence joins TRBV11-2 and TRBJ1-3; no definite D call. This CDR3 region has 14 residues. CDR1 and CDR2 from the germline V gene are SGHAT and FQNNGV. With 5 bases removed from V and 4 bases from J, the gap between germline ends came to 12 bases. CDR3 nucleotide sequence: TGTGCCAGCAGCCGACCGGGAGGGGGAAACACCATATATTTT. It translates to CASSRPGGGNTIYF.

The chain carries TRBV5-4 and TRBJ1-3; no clear D. CDR3 length: 14 amino acids. The germline CDR1 and CDR2 sequences are SGHNT and YYREEE (reference sequence). V lost 1 base and J lost 1, with 6 bases in between. The CDR3 loop reads CASSLSTSGNTIYF. CDR3 DNA: TGTGCCAGCAGCTTGAGCACATCTGGAAACACCATATATTTT.

The chain uses TRBV10-2 and TRBJ2-7; D is perhaps TRBD1 or TRBD2 (5 bases each). The CDR3 is made up of 13 amino acids. The V gene lost 5 bases and the J gene lost 3 bases, with 11 bases spanning the gap. Per the germline V gene, CDR1 is WSHSY and CDR2 is SAAADI. The CDR3 DNA is TGCGCCAGCAGTTGGGGCGACTACTACGAGCAGTACTTC. Amino acids: CASSWGDYYEQYF.

The rearrangement uses TRBV29-1 and TRBJ2-1; D possibly corresponds to TRBD1 (6 bases). V was trimmed by 6 bases and J by 13 bases, leaving 16 bases between them. The CDR3 extends over 11 amino acids. Germline lookup yields CDR1 SQVTM and CDR2 ANQGSEA. CDR3 DNA sequence: TGCAGCGTGCTTGACCCCGGGACACAGTTCTTC. This sequence encodes CSVLDPGTQFF.